This T cell receptor beta chain was captured in a study of T cell responses to AZD1222 COVID-19 vaccine. Sequencing used immunoSEQ multiplex PCR; TCRdb keeps in-frame clones, though not all of them. The repertoire shows about 140,000 clones; the top ten hold about 2.2%. The V end was cut by 8 bases, the J end by 0 bases, with 10 bases between. The CDR3 is 13 residues long. Germline V CDR1 and CDR2: ENHRY, SYGVKD. Material: peripheral blood. This TCR was recovered from an adult in good health. This sequence joins TRBV10-3 and TRBJ1-1; D may be TRBD1 (6 bases). CDR3 nucleotide sequence: TGTGCCATCGAACAGGGAGTGAACACTGAAGCTTTCTTT. Protein: CAIEQGVNTEAFF.